This T cell receptor delta chain was found in a study of γδ T cells in repeated Plasmodium falciparum infection. Vgamma9/Vdelta2+ and Vdelta2-negative gammadelta T cells were flow-sorted from PBMC for bulk sequencing. This clone was found a few times. A far larger clone is one base from this, pointing to a likely read error. In the same sample, other DNA sequences code for this CDR3. TCRdb re-called the multiplex PCR reads through CATT. The sample contains 75,000 to 100,000 delta-chain clones, 1.4% to 1.5% of which appear only once. CDR1 is TVYSNPD, CDR2 GDNSRS, per germline (reference sequence). This CDR3 has 18 residues.

Sequences were obtained from gamma-delta T cells from blood. This clonotype originated in a pool of human donors (malaria-infected and uninfected, not separated). The chain links TRDV3 to TRDJ1; TRDD3 matches at 9 bases. This CDR3 is CAPSSECSTGGDTDKLIF. Written as DNA, the CDR3 is TGTGCCCCTTCTTCGGAATGCAGTACTGGGGGAGACACCGACAAACTCATCTTT.